Sequencing of this TCR beta chain was carried out in a study of identical twins (dated by TCRdb to the mid-2010s). With regard to the full study: The study deep-sequenced TCR alpha and beta repertoires from monozygotic twins, unrelated adults of various ages and cord blood to test whether fetal clonotypes persist. To rule out contamination, replicate twin experiments were performed at different times with different library preparation protocols.

Ten or more counts support this clonotype. Its binding antigen is unknown. No clone much larger than this one lies a single base away; base qualities are absent. The paper's findings and limits, for the study overall: Excess twin sharing in beta out-of-frame sequences was weaker because fewer shared sequences lowered the signal-to-noise ratio. Compared with coincidental sharing between unrelated individuals, an excess of low generation-probability sequences was observed among out-of-frame TCR alpha sequences shared between twins. In monozygotic twins, out-of-frame TCR alpha sharing was systematically underestimated by recombination models, although the models agreed with sharing between unrelated individuals. Invariant T cells such as MAIT and iNKT could partly confound zero-insertion analyses, though diverse VJ usage argued against this for most clonotypes. Abundant cord blood beta clonotypes carried fewer insertions; young adult naive repertoires showed a weaker similar trend, while memory repertoires showed none. Because the same donors could not be followed over many years, the conclusions depended on cross-sectional statistical analysis.

The method was 5' RACE. Data came from an Illumina HiSeq 2000. A universal primer binding site was added through template switching, and the final cDNA carried a unique molecular identifier so that TCR cDNA molecules could be counted accurately. Specific primers in the conserved constant-segment region were used to synthesize first-strand cDNA for the TCR alpha and beta chains. To control for contamination, every cDNA library was double barcoded, receiving both a SMART-Mk sample barcode and Illumina barcodes. TruSeq adapter sequences and Illumina sample barcodes were added in two successive PCR steps. Sequencing of the TCR alpha and beta cDNA libraries was done on the Illumina HiSeq platform using custom primers. In the source study's methods: Unique molecular identifiers were extracted from raw reads with MiGEC, and CDR3 positions were determined with MiXCR. For each individual, recombination models were inferred using an EM algorithm with the repgenHMM and IGoR tools. Shared clonotype analysis was performed with the tcR package in R, normalizing sharing by the product of cloneset sizes. To study raw recombination without the effects of thymic and clonal selection, out-of-frame nonproductive sequences were analyzed. TCRdb took the public reads, trimmed them with fastp at Q25, ran MiXCR for clone calling and kept in-frame beta chains. Each entry is one CDR3 protein sequence, shown with its most common DNA and genes. The V and J calls shown here were made by TCRdb, not taken from the authors' results. This sample lists 150,000 or so distinct CDR3 sequences; roughly 3.2% were detected once. Roughly 8% of the sample is taken by the ten largest.

Every donor in the study was a healthy Caucasian. Using Miltenyi CD45RO+ enrichment and human naive T-cell isolation kits, memory (CD45RO+) and naive T cells were isolated from PBMC. The germline V gene gives CDR1 as ENHRY and CDR2 as SYGVKD. CDR3 length: 17 amino acids, cysteine to phenylalanine. Left in the record is the CDR3 DNA by itself, 51 bases read in frame from the first base. V sheds 4 bases and J sheds 2 bases, leaving 18 bases between their ends. The origin of this receptor is a man aged 18 to 35 in good health. Sequenced input: memory T cells sorted from blood. The sample's cell subset or site label, decoded: CD45RO+ enriched T cells. In this chain, TRBV10-3 is recombined with TRBJ1-3, with a tentative D gene TRBD1 over 6 matching bases. The CDR3 in this case is CAISGRGSVGAGNTIYF. The nucleotide sequence reads as follows: TGTGCCATCAGTGGAAGGGGGAGTGTTGGGGCTGGAAACACCATATATTTT.